This T cell receptor (beta chain) was obtained from a study of graft-versus-host responses after intestinal transplantation. Overall study context: Recipients got multivisceral, liver-intestinal, or isolated intestinal transplants. Induction using anti-thymocyte globulin, followed by tacrolimus and steroids for two to three years, was given to all recipients.

As concerns this clone: Its antigen is as yet unknown.

Germline lookup yields CDR1 MNHEY and CDR2 SVGAGI. CDR3 length: 13 residues. V was trimmed by 5 bases and J by 12 bases, leaving 17 bases between them. Study-level results: Individuals carrying graft-donor T cell macrochimerism showed high graft-versus-host to host-versus-graft clonal ratios in allografts.

The assay was immunoSEQ multiplex PCR, and TCRdb's table has in-frame clones only and misses some. The data show roughly 120,000 clones, with about nine tenths seen just once and roughly 0.2% held by the top ten. Here the sequenced sample was unstimulated CD4+ T cells sorted from spleen or lymph node cells, taken before intestinal transplant. This sequence originates from a human donor who received an intestinal transplant. This chain uses TRBV6-5 with TRBJ2-4, with a weak D call TRBD1 (6 bases). The CDR3 reads CASSRTVKGAQYF. As DNA, the CDR3 is TGTGCCAGCAGTCGGACAGTTAAAGGGGCTCAGTACTTC.